The rows below give T cell receptor beta chains drawn from one sample of a study of T cell changes during pregnancy in multiple sclerosis. TCRdb's copy holds only in-frame clones and misses some; the assay was immunoSEQ multiplex PCR. Of tens of thousands of clones in the sample, roughly 90% were seen once. The sample consisted of peripheral blood, taken in the first trimester of pregnancy. Receptors originate from a female donor with multiple sclerosis, enrolled in a pregnancy study. CDR3s include the opening cysteine and the closing phenylalanine or tryptophan. A D gene is named only where the DNA matches it firmly. Where a row states a size, it is once, few, many or the class of an expanded clone; other rows omit it.

d_call: NA; clone_size: NA; j_call: TRBJ2-7; v_call: TRBV27; cdr3_nt: TGTGCCAGCATGGGAGCCTACGAGCAGTACTTC; cdr3_aa: CASMGAYEQYF
d_call: TRBD2; clone_size: NA; j_call: TRBJ2-7; v_call: TRBV29-1; cdr3_nt: TGCAGCGTTGAGTTAACTAGCGCCTACTTCTACGAGCAGTACTTC; cdr3_aa: CSVELTSAYFYEQYF
d_call: NA; clone_size: medium-sized; j_call: TRBJ1-1; v_call: TRBV5-6; cdr3_nt: TGTGCCAGCAGCTCATGGACAGCTGAAGCTTTCTTT; cdr3_aa: CASSSWTAEAFF
d_call: NA; clone_size: NA; j_call: TRBJ2-2; v_call: TRBV9; cdr3_nt: TGTGCCAGCAGCGTAAACGGGGGATTGACCGGGGAGCTGTTTTTT; cdr3_aa: CASSVNGGLTGELFF
d_call: TRBD2; clone_size: NA; j_call: TRBJ2-1; v_call: TRBV5-1; cdr3_nt: TGCGCCAGCAGCTTGCAGGCGGGAGCCGGGAATGAGCAGTTCTTC; cdr3_aa: CASSLQAGAGNEQFF
d_call: TRBD2; clone_size: NA; j_call: TRBJ2-1; v_call: TRBV2; cdr3_nt: TGTGCCAGCAGTGCCACTAGCGGGAGTGGGAATGAGCAGTTCTTC; cdr3_aa: CASSATSGSGNEQFF
d_call: TRBD2; clone_size: NA; j_call: TRBJ2-1; v_call: TRBV10-3; cdr3_nt: TGTGCCATCAGTGACTCACCGGCGGCTAGCGGGATAGGCAATGAGCAGTTCTTC; cdr3_aa: CAISDSPAASGIGNEQFF
d_call: TRBD1; clone_size: NA; j_call: TRBJ1-2; v_call: TRBV6-5; cdr3_nt: TGTGCCAGCAGTTACTCGAACAGGGGGAACTATGGCTACACCTTC; cdr3_aa: CASSYSNRGNYGYTF
d_call: TRBD2; clone_size: NA; j_call: TRBJ2-7; v_call: TRBV6-6; cdr3_nt: TGTGCCAGCAGCCCCGGGAGGACTAGCGGCCCCTACGAGCAGTACTTC; cdr3_aa: CASSPGRTSGPYEQYF
d_call: NA; clone_size: NA; j_call: TRBJ1-2; v_call: TRBV4-3; cdr3_nt: TGCGCCAGCAGCCAAGGGTACAGTGACTATGGCTACACCTTC; cdr3_aa: CASSQGYSDYGYTF
d_call: TRBD2; clone_size: NA; j_call: TRBJ2-7; v_call: TRBV28; cdr3_nt: TGTGCCAGCAGTTTAAGTCTAGCGGGGCAGTACTTC; cdr3_aa: CASSLSLAGQYF
d_call: TRBD1; clone_size: NA; j_call: TRBJ1-2; v_call: TRBV5-1; cdr3_nt: TGCGCCAGCAGCTCGGGGACAGGCGAAGGTGGCTACACCTTC; cdr3_aa: CASSSGTGEGGYTF